Presented here are 13 T cell receptor beta chains from one specimen sequenced in a study of T-cell memory formation after mild COVID-19 (dated by TCRdb to 2020 to 2023). The receptor library was made with 5' RACE. Sequenced on an Illumina NovaSeq 6000. TCRdb itself trimmed the public reads at Q25 with fastp, ran MiXCR and retained productive beta chains. Entries that share a CDR3 protein sequence are merged under the most common genes and DNA. The table for this sample lists about 360,000 distinct CDR3 sequences; approximately 14% of them were counted only once. Roughly 22% of the sample is held by the ten biggest clonotypes. The sample consisted of PBMCs or a T cell subset sorted from them (not recorded which). These receptors all come from a man between 18 and 29 years old who had mild COVID-19 (a few samples of this study predate the infection). The sample titles of this study are shuffled in the database, so cell type and time point are left out; the donor was told from shared clones.

This clonotype was found many times. The V gene is TRBV20-1, the J gene TRBJ1-3; D unclear. CDR1 is DFQATT and CDR2 is SNEGSKA in the germline V gene (reference sequence). Trimming shortened V by 1 base and J by 3 bases, and 13 bases separated the two germline ends. This CDR3 contains 15 residues. CDR3: CSARASEGVGNTIYF. CDR3 nucleotides: TGCAGTGCTAGAGCCAGCGAAGGCGTTGGAAACACCATATATTTT.

This clonotype was counted ten times or more. The rearrangement links TRBV6-5 to TRBJ2-7, with TRBD1 matching 7 bases. Germline V gene data show CDR1 as MNHEY and CDR2 as SVGAGI. The CDR3 is 16 residues long. The ends lost 2 bases at V and 2 bases at J; junction bases unmatched: 9. The chain's CDR3 is CASSYDRVWYAYEQYF. The DNA for the CDR3 is TGTGCCAGCAGTTACGACAGGGTGTGGTATGCCTACGAGCAGTACTTC.

The chain joins TRBV7-3 to TRBJ2-1, with 11 bases aligning to TRBD2. Germline CDR1 reads SGHTA; CDR2 reads FQGTGA. The CDR3 covers 14 residues. Losses at the gene ends were 5 bases for V and 9 bases for J; bases not matched to a gene: 6. The DNA for the CDR3 is TGTGCCAGCAGCCAACTAGCGGGGGTCCGTGAGCAGTTCTTC. This codes for CASSQLAGVREQFF.

This clonotype has a count of ten or more. The rearrangement joins TRBV6-5 to TRBJ1-1, with 7 bases identical to TRBD1. This CDR3 is built from 13 residues. Unmatched junction bases numbered 3, after V lost 4 bases and J lost 4 bases. Germline-derived CDR1 and CDR2 are MNHEY and SVGAGI. Here the CDR3 reads CASSLYRGTEAFF. For the CDR3, the DNA is TGTGCCAGCAGTTTGTACAGGGGCACTGAAGCTTTCTTT.

V is TRBV7-3 and J is TRBJ2-2, with TRBD2 as a possible D gene (6 bases). Germline loops: CDR1 SGHTA, CDR2 FQGTGA. V lost 1 base and J 5 bases, leaving 11 bases between the germline ends. The CDR3 totals 15 residues. CDR3 protein: CASSLSEGRTGELFF. For the CDR3, the DNA is TGTGCCAGCAGCTTAAGTGAGGGGAGGACCGGGGAGCTGTTTTTT.

In its sample, this clonotype was seen a few times. The chain recombines TRBV14 with TRBJ2-7; D remains ambiguous. V was trimmed by 4 bases and J by 0 bases, leaving 7 bases between them. This CDR3 is built from 13 residues. CDR1 and CDR2 (germline): SGHDN, FVKESK. The CDR3 region is CASSLRNSYEQYV. In nucleotides, the CDR3 is TGTGCCAGCAGCCTTCGGAACTCCTACGAGCAGTACGTC.

Many counts were recorded for this clonotype. In nucleotides, the CDR3 is TGTGCCACCAGTTCTCCGGGACGATCGAAGGGGAATGAGCAGTTCTTC. This gives the protein CATSSPGRSKGNEQFF. The chain links TRBV24-1 to TRBJ2-1; D assignment may be TRBD1 or TRBD2 (5 bases each). V shed 6 bases and J shed 7 bases, with 21 bases lying between them. CDR1 is KGHDR, CDR2 SFDVKD, per germline. The CDR3 loop spans 16 amino acids.

This clonotype was recorded many times. The V and J genes are TRBV7-2 and TRBJ2-3; D not resolved. This CDR3 contains 13 residues. V lost 3 bases and J lost 3, with 7 bases in between. Germline V gives CDR1 SGHTA, CDR2 FQGNSA. For the CDR3, the DNA is TGTGCCAGCAGCTTTTGGGGAACAGATACGCAGTATTTT. Translated, it gives CASSFWGTDTQYF.

Many counts were recorded for this clonotype. V and J are TRBV7-3 and TRBJ2-3; tentatively, D is TRBD1 (7 bases). The CDR3 is 17 residues long. Germline CDR1 SGHTA, CDR2 FQGTGA. V gave up 2 bases and J gave up 1 base, with 16 bases separating them. CDR3 in amino acids: CASSLDGGGFGTDTQYF. In DNA form, the CDR3 reads TGTGCCAGCAGCTTAGATGGAGGGGGCTTCGGCACAGATACGCAGTATTTT.

CDR3 protein: CASSPETHQLRDTQYF. In DNA form, the CDR3 reads TGCGCCAGCAGCCCGGAGACCCATCAATTACGAGATACGCAGTATTTT. The rearrangement joins TRBV5-1 to TRBJ2-3; D unresolved. CDR3 length: 16 amino acids. Looked up from germline, CDR1 is SGHRS and CDR2 is YFSETQ. Between the trimmed V and J ends, which lost 4 bases and 5 bases, there was a span of 20 bases.

This chain uses TRBV7-8 with TRBJ1-4; D not certain. Looked up from germline, CDR1 is SGHVS and CDR2 is FQNEAQ. The CDR3 sequence is 15 residues long. V shed 0 bases and J shed 8 bases, with 13 bases lying between them. The CDR3: CASSLAPVRSEKLFF. CDR3 DNA: TGTGCCAGCAGCTTAGCCCCGGTACGATCAGAAAAACTGTTTTTT.

This clonotype was observed a few times. The genes are TRBV5-1 and TRBJ2-5, with D perhaps TRBD1 or TRBD2 (6 bases each). Trimming cost V 2 bases and J 5 bases, with 16 bases left between them. Germline assignment: CDR1 SGHRS and CDR2 YFSETQ. The CDR3 has 15 residues. CDR3 in amino acids: CASSFMSGGEETQYF. CDR3 sequence (DNA): TGCGCCAGCAGCTTCATGTCCGGGGGCGAGGAGACCCAGTACTTC.

This clonotype appeared a few times. The chain carries TRBV3-1 and TRBJ1-1; D is unresolved. The CDR3 is 14 residues long. V was clipped by 2 bases and J by 7 bases, with 14 bases between them. CDR1 is LGHDT and CDR2 is YNNKEL in the germline V gene (reference sequence). The DNA of the CDR3 is TGTGCCAGCAGCCAAAATGCCCGACCGAGTGAAGCTTTCTTT. This translates into CASSQNARPSEAFF.